This T cell receptor beta chain came from a study of spatial heterogeneity in lung cancer. Study overall: More beta-chain than alpha-chain sequences were consistently detected. Study-level findings and limits: More often at tumor resection than at routine follow-up, ubiquitous expanded tumor TCRs were detected in the blood.

This CDR3 region has 15 residues. Germline V lookup: CDR1 SEHNR, CDR2 FQNEAQ (reference sequence). Trimming cost V 4 bases and J 0 bases, with 11 bases left between them. Every TCR cDNA molecule carried a tag that served as a unique molecular identifier. TCRdb reprocessed the 5' RACE reads via MiXCR and lists one record per CDR3 protein. The repertoire consists of about 36,000 distinct CDR3 sequences, with 5.2% occurring once and the leading ten covering under 30%. Time point noted: sample taken at primary tumor resection. Unsorted samples of tumor, nontumor lung or frozen PBMC had their whole RNA sequenced. The donors, about 74 patients with untreated early-stage non-small cell lung cancer, provided the samples. This clonotype was detected many times. Antigen: not known.

This clonotype was sampled from a female donor with early-stage non-small cell lung cancer. The V and J genes are TRBV7-9 and TRBJ2-3, with D possibly TRBD2 on 6 matching bases. Material: PBMCs, obtained at surgery. Written as DNA, the CDR3 is TGTGCCAGCAGCTCTTTAGCGGCTAGCACAGATACGCAGTATTTT. It translates to CASSSLAASTDTQYF.